This TCR beta chain was identified during a study of T cell clonotyping in hematopoietic cell transplantation. Regarding the study as a whole: Pathologically expanded recipient clonotypes increased progressively from day 30 to day 180 as diversity fell. Cells were unsorted, so CD4 and CD8 contributions were not separated.

The data were produced by immunoSEQ multiplex PCR, yet TCRdb's version contains in-frame clones alone and is incomplete. The sample shows more than 55,000 clones, about 94% of them seen only once. Trimming took off 0 bases at V and 2 bases at J, with 7 bases between the two ends. This CDR3 has 13 residues. In germline, CDR1 is GTSNPN, CDR2 SVGIG (reference sequence). As to this clone: Its antigen is unknown. The sample holds other DNA sequences that translate to the same CDR3.

The TCR comes from a man in his forties or fifties in good health. Some clones in this sample may be carry-over from other donors' samples. The V call is TRBV30, the J call TRBJ2-5, with no clear D. The sequencing sample was made of peripheral blood mononuclear cells. CDR3 DNA: TGTGCCTGGAGTGTCCGAGTACAAGAGACCCAGTACTTC. This encodes CAWSVRVQETQYF.